This TCR beta chain came from a study of identical twins. Overall study findings and caveats: Insertions ran lower in abundant cord blood beta clonotypes, though not in memory repertoires. Analyses of zero insertions could be partly confounded by invariant MAIT and iNKT cells. The study based its conclusions on cross-sectional statistical analysis and did not follow the same donors.

This clonotype was observed a few times. Its antigen remains unknown. MiXCR, applied by TCRdb to the 5' RACE reads, yields one record per CDR3 protein. The table has 1.5 million to 2 million distinct CDR3 sequences, roughly a third seen once. The CDR3 totals 11 residues. CDR1 is KGHDR and CDR2 is SFDVKD in the germline V gene. V lost 2 bases and J lost 8, with 2 bases in between. The rearrangement joins TRBV24-1 to TRBJ2-2; unclear D gene. The clonotype was recovered from a newborn girl in good health. The sequenced sample consisted of cord blood. The CDR3 spells CATSDWGELFF. CDR3 bases: TGTGCCACCAGTGATTGGGGGGAGCTGTTTTTT.